The 5 T cell receptor beta chains below were found in one sample sequenced in a study of T-cell reconstitution after alpha-beta-depleted transplantation in children. The TCRbeta library incorporated unique molecular identifiers. TCRdb re-analysed the PCR reads in MiXCR, keeping a single row per CDR3 protein. Among some 290,000 distinct CDR3 sequences, around 9.6% were seen once, and the ten largest hold about 9.4%. Material: PBMCs from the stem cell graft donor, obtained from the stem cell graft. Receptors originate from a human donor who donated a stem cell graft to a child with SCID.

The chain links TRBV7-9 to TRBJ2-1, with D possibly TRBD2 on 5 matching bases. The germline gives CDR1 SEHNR, CDR2 FQNEAQ (reference sequence). The CDR3 contains 17 residues. V was trimmed by 2 bases and J by 1 base, leaving 15 bases between them. The CDR3 region is CASSLPPSGISYNEQFF. CDR3 in DNA: TGTGCCAGCAGCTTACCACCCTCCGGGATATCCTACAATGAGCAGTTCTTC.

This sequence joins TRBV5-1 and TRBJ2-1, with 11 bases identical to TRBD2. CDR1 is SGHRS and CDR2 is YFSETQ in the germline V gene. This CDR3 is built from 13 residues. With V trimmed by 4 bases and J by 8 bases, 2 bases remained unmatched. CDR3 residues: CASSRLAGYEQFF. Written as DNA, the CDR3 is TGCGCCAGCAGCAGACTAGCGGGGTATGAGCAGTTCTTC.

V is TRBV5-1 and J is TRBJ2-5; TRBD2 is a possible D gene (5 bases). Trimming stripped 0 bases from V and 7 bases from J, with 7 bases between. The length of the CDR3 is 12 residues. CDR1 is SGHRS, CDR2 YFSETQ, per germline. As DNA, the CDR3 is TGCGCCAGCAGCTTGGAGGGAGTGACCCAGTACTTC. The encoded protein is CASSLEGVTQYF.

This clonotype occurred a few times. The rearrangement links TRBV12-3 or TRBV12-4 to TRBJ1-3; 8 positions match TRBD1. CDR3 size: 16 residues. With V trimmed by 5 bases and J by 0 bases, 6 bases remained unmatched. CDR3: CASSPPGGSSGNTIYF. In DNA form, the CDR3 reads TGTGCCAGCAGTCCCCCAGGGGGCAGCTCTGGAAACACCATATATTTT.

This sequence joins TRBV20-1 and TRBJ2-5; 8 bases line up with TRBD2. The V gene end was trimmed by 3 bases and the J gene end by 2 bases; junction bases not matched to a gene: 11. The CDR3 has 16 amino acids. The germline gives CDR1 DFQATT, CDR2 SNEGSKA (reference sequence). The CDR3 spells CSARRGRGALQETQYF. DNA for the CDR3: TGCAGTGCTAGGCGCGGGCGGGGGGCCCTACAAGAGACCCAGTACTTC.